A selection of T cell receptor beta chains follows, all from one sample in a study of Tregs in tolerant kidney transplant recipients. Here immunoSEQ multiplex PCR was the method, and the copy in TCRdb shows in-frame clones only, minus some. The profile shows some 68,000 clones, around 83% of them singletons. The sequenced sample consisted of CD4+ T cells from blood. The receptors here all came from a human donor in good health. The CDR3 runs from the conserved cysteine through the conserved F or W. The order of the fields is V gene, clone size, J gene, D gene, CDR3 protein, CDR3 DNA. D genes are given only for firm matches. Expanded clones get a size class; other rows say once, few or many, or leave the size out.

V gene: TRBV7-8
clone size: -
J gene: TRBJ1-6
D gene: -
CDR3 protein: CASSPRGAQRNSPLHF
CDR3 DNA: TGTGCCAGCAGCCCCCGGGGGGCCCAGCGGAATTCACCCCTCCACTTT

V gene: TRBV2
clone size: few
J gene: TRBJ1-2
D gene: -
CDR3 protein: CASSGGPDWGYTF
CDR3 DNA: TGTGCCAGCAGTGGGGGCCCAGATTGGGGCTACACCTTC

V gene: TRBV6-6
clone size: -
J gene: TRBJ2-1
D gene: -
CDR3 protein: CASSPRASSYNEQFF
CDR3 DNA: TGTGCCAGCAGTCCACGGGCGAGCTCCTACAATGAGCAGTTCTTC

V gene: TRBV2
clone size: -
J gene: TRBJ2-7
D gene: TRBD1
CDR3 protein: CASSQRATGVFSYEQYF
CDR3 DNA: TGTGCCAGCAGCCAGAGGGCGACAGGGGTTTTTTCCTACGAGCAGTACTTC

V gene: TRBV2
clone size: few
J gene: TRBJ1-2
D gene: -
CDR3 protein: CASRPEYGYTF
CDR3 DNA: TGTGCCAGCAGACCCGAATATGGCTACACCTTC

V gene: TRBV27
clone size: -
J gene: TRBJ2-7
D gene: -
CDR3 protein: CASRGVRRSYEQYF
CDR3 DNA: TGTGCCAGCAGAGGGGTCAGGCGGTCCTACGAGCAGTACTTC

V gene: TRBV9
clone size: -
J gene: TRBJ1-3
D gene: -
CDR3 protein: CASSVRGGGNTIYF
CDR3 DNA: TGTGCCAGCAGCGTGAGGGGCGGGGGAAACACCATATATTTT

V gene: TRBV29-1
clone size: -
J gene: TRBJ2-7
D gene: -
CDR3 protein: CSARVESYEQYF
CDR3 DNA: TGCAGCGCCCGAGTGGAGTCCTACGAGCAGTACTTC

V gene: TRBV4-3
clone size: -
J gene: TRBJ2-3
D gene: -
CDR3 protein: CASSLARGGRGTDTQYF
CDR3 DNA: TGCGCCAGCAGCCTGGCAAGGGGGGGGCGCGGCACAGATACGCAGTATTTT

V gene: TRBV11-2
clone size: -
J gene: TRBJ2-1
D gene: -
CDR3 protein: CASSLVARNEQFF
CDR3 DNA: TGTGCCAGCAGCTTGGTGGCTCGCAATGAGCAGTTCTTC

V gene: TRBV7-2
clone size: -
J gene: TRBJ2-7
D gene: TRBD1
CDR3 protein: CASSLNRGDEQYF
CDR3 DNA: TGTGCCAGCAGCCTCAACAGGGGGGACGAGCAGTACTTC

V gene: TRBV5-1
clone size: -
J gene: TRBJ1-5
D gene: -
CDR3 protein: CASSLGSSNQPQHF
CDR3 DNA: TGCGCCAGCAGCTTGGGCTCGAGCAATCAGCCCCAGCATTTT

V gene: TRBV7-9
clone size: -
J gene: TRBJ2-7
D gene: -
CDR3 protein: CASSLKEFYEQYF
CDR3 DNA: TGTGCCAGCAGCTTAAAGGAGTTCTACGAGCAGTACTTC

V gene: TRBV11-2
clone size: -
J gene: TRBJ2-1
D gene: -
CDR3 protein: CASSLEGGTFYNEQFF
CDR3 DNA: TGTGCCAGCAGCTTAGAGGGAGGGACATTCTACAATGAGCAGTTCTTC

V gene: TRBV6-5
clone size: -
J gene: TRBJ1-2
D gene: -
CDR3 protein: CASSPAAGDYGYTF
CDR3 DNA: TGTGCCAGCAGTCCCGCGGCGGGGGACTATGGCTACACCTTC

V gene: TRBV7-9
clone size: -
J gene: TRBJ2-3
D gene: -
CDR3 protein: CASSLQSTDTQYF
CDR3 DNA: TGTGCCAGCAGCTTACAAAGCACAGATACGCAGTATTTT

V gene: TRBV11-1
clone size: -
J gene: TRBJ2-5
D gene: -
CDR3 protein: CASSAQGGRQETQYF
CDR3 DNA: TGTGCCAGCAGCGCGCAGGGGGGGCGGCAAGAGACCCAGTACTTC

V gene: TRBV6-1
clone size: -
J gene: TRBJ2-7
D gene: -
CDR3 protein: CASSEHGTPWDYEQYF
CDR3 DNA: TGTGCCAGCAGTGAACACGGGACACCTTGGGACTACGAGCAGTACTTC

V gene: TRBV7-9
clone size: -
J gene: TRBJ1-6
D gene: -
CDR3 protein: CASSLGPSYNSPLHF
CDR3 DNA: TGTGCCAGCAGCTTGGGGCCTTCTTATAATTCACCCCTCCACTTT

V gene: TRBV28
clone size: few
J gene: TRBJ2-3
D gene: TRBD2
CDR3 protein: CASSLPSGLTDTQYF
CDR3 DNA: TGTGCCAGCAGTTTGCCTAGCGGCCTCACAGATACGCAGTATTTT

V gene: TRBV2
clone size: -
J gene: TRBJ2-4
D gene: -
CDR3 protein: CASSPKNIQYF
CDR3 DNA: TGTGCCAGCAGCCCCAAAAACATTCAGTACTTC

V gene: TRBV15
clone size: -
J gene: TRBJ2-1
D gene: TRBD2
CDR3 protein: CATSRERREYNEQFF
CDR3 DNA: TGTGCCACCAGCAGAGAAAGGCGGGAGTACAATGAGCAGTTCTTC

V gene: TRBV5-6
clone size: -
J gene: TRBJ2-2
D gene: -
CDR3 protein: CASSLEVQPNTGELFF
CDR3 DNA: TGTGCCAGCAGCTTGGAGGTCCAGCCGAACACCGGGGAGCTGTTTTTT

V gene: TRBV7-9
clone size: -
J gene: TRBJ1-2
D gene: TRBD1
CDR3 protein: CASSLTGGDGYTF
CDR3 DNA: TGTGCCAGCAGCTTAACAGGGGGCGATGGCTACACCTTC